This T cell receptor beta chain was captured in a study of blood T cell repertoires in COVID-19. Study-level background: Donors in the United States, Italy and Spain gave samples during acute or convalescent COVID-19.

In the study's own analysis: The assay estimated nucleated cells by amplifying reference gene primers. Clones were read by immunoSEQ multiplex PCR, and TCRdb kept only the in-frame ones, dropping some. The D gene and trimming were derived from the DNA, and the V and J assignments and clone size from that table. This sample has 70,000 or so clones; about 90% occur once, and the top ten carry approximately 6.8%. CDR3 size: 12 residues. Trimming took 4 bases from V and 6 from J, leaving 10 bases between them. CDR1 and CDR2 (germline): MRHNA, SNTAGT. The receptor's source is an elderly woman with active COVID-19. The gene calls are TRBV6-4 and TRBJ2-7; the D gene is possibly TRBD2 (5 bases). Sequencing was performed on peripheral blood. The CDR3 here is CASSASSSEQYF. DNA for the CDR3: TGTGCCAGCAGTGCTTCTAGCAGCGAGCAGTACTTC.